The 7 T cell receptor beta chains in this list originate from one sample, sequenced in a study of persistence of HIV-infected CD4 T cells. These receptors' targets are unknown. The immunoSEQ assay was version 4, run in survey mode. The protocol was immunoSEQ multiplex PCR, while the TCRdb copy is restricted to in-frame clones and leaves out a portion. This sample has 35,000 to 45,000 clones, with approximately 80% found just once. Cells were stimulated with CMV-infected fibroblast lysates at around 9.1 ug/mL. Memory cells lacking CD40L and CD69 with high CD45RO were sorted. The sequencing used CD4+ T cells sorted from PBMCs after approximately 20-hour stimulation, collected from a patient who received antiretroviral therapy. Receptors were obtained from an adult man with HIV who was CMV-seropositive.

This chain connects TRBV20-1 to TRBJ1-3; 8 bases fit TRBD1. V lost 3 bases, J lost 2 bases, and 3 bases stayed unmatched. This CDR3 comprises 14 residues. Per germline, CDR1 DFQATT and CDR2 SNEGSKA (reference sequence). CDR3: CSASLQGAGNTIYF. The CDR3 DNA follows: TGCAGTGCTAGTTTACAGGGGGCTGGAAACACCATATATTTT.

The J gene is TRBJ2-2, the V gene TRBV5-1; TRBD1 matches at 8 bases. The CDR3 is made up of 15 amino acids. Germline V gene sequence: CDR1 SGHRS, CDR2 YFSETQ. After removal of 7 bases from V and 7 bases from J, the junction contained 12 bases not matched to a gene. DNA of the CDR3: TGCGCCAGCTCCTACCCAGGGGGCGCGAACGGGGAGCTGTTTTTT. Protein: CASSYPGGANGELFF.

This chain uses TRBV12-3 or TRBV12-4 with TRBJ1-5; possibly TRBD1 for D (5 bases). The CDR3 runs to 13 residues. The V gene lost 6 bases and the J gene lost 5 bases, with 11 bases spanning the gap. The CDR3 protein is CASRIQDHQPQHF. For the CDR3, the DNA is TGTGCCAGCAGAATACAGGATCATCAGCCCCAGCATTTT.

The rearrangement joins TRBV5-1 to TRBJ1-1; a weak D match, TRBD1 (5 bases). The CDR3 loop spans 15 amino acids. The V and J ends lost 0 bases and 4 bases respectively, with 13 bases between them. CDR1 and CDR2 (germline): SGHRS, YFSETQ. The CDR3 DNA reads TGCGCCAGCAGCTTGGGGGACCAGGCTGGCACTGAAGCTTTCTTT. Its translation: CASSLGDQAGTEAFF. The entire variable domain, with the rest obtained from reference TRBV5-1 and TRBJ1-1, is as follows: KAGVTQTPRYLIKTRGQQVTLSCSPISGHRSVSWYQQTPGQGLQFLFEYFSETQRNKGNFPGRFSGRQFSNSRSEMNVSTLELGDSALYLCASSLGDQAGTEAFFGQGTRLTVV.

CDR3 nucleotides: TGTGCCAGCTCACCTACGGCCAACACAGATACGCAGTATTTT. Translation gives CASSPTANTDTQYF. This chain connects TRBV18 to TRBJ2-3; D unclear. The V end was cut by 3 bases, the J end by 2 bases, with 9 bases between. The CDR3 has 14 residues. Germline CDR1 is KGHSH and CDR2 is LQKENI.

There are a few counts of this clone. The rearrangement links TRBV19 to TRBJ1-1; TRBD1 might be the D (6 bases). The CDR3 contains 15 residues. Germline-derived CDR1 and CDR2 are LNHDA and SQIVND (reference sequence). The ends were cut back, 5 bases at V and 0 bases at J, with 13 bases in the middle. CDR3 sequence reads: CASSLGQRMNTEAFF. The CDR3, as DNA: TGTGCCAGTAGTCTCGGACAGCGGATGAACACTGAAGCTTTCTTT.

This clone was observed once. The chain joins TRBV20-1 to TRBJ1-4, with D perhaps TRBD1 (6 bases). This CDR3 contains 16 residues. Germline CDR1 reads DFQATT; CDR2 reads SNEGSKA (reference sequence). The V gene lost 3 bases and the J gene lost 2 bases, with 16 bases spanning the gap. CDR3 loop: CSASLRAGDTNEKLFF. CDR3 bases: TGCAGTGCTAGTCTTAGGGCAGGGGACACTAATGAAAAACTGTTTTTT.